These 3 T cell receptor beta chains share one sample of origin, sequenced in a study of regulatory T cells in long-lasting Graves disease. Relying on iRepertoire HTBI primers and Arm-PCR of CDR3 regions, the team built TCR beta libraries. A single record per CDR3 protein comes from TCRdb applying MiXCR to the multiplex PCR reads. The data show some 450,000 distinct CDR3 sequences, about 15% seen once. Time point indicated: newly diagnosed GD, antithyroid drugs for less than 3 months. RNA from PBMCs was the source of the TCR library. The sample also formed part of further work on T cells in Graves' hyperthyroidism and ophthalmopathy.

Specimen: peripheral blood mononuclear cells (PBMCs), collected at new diagnosis, from a patient treated with antithyroid drugs. All receptors come from a woman younger than 45 with Graves disease.

This clonotype was counted a few times. Being one base from a much bigger clone, this may be a read error. CDR3 region: CASSRDYGYTF. CDR3 in DNA: TGTGCCAGCAGCCGGGACTATGGCTACACCTTC. V usage is TRBV7-9 and J usage is TRBJ1-2, with D unresolved. Trimming took 5 bases from V and 3 from J, leaving 4 bases between them. In germline, CDR1 is SEHNR, CDR2 FQNEAQ (reference sequence). The CDR3 totals 11 residues.

This clonotype was detected many times. The chain links TRBV28 to TRBJ2-3, with TRBD2 matching 10 bases. CDR3 size: 16 residues. Trimming removed 5 bases from V and 7 bases from J; junction bases left unmatched: 12. Germline CDR1 and CDR2: MDHEN and SYDVKM. The CDR3 DNA follows: TGTGCCAGCAGTCCCCGGACTAGCGGTGGTCGGTATACGCAGTATTTT. Amino acids: CASSPRTSGGRYTQYF. The full variable domain, rest sourced from reference TRBV28 and TRBJ2-3, is DVKVTQSSRYLVKRTGEKVFLECVQDMDHENMFWYRQDPGLGLRLIYFSYDVKMKEKGDIPEGYSVSREKKERFSLILESASTNQTSMYLCASSPRTSGGRYTQYFGPGTRLTVL.

The table lists this clonotype with many counts. The genes are TRBV29-1 and TRBJ1-1; TRBD1 aligns across 7 bases. Germline loops: CDR1 SQVTM, CDR2 ANQGSEA. CDR3 length: 12 amino acids. Trimming removed 3 bases from V and 5 bases from J; junction bases left unmatched: 3. Here the CDR3 reads CSVEVQGTEAFF. The CDR3 DNA sequence: TGCAGCGTTGAGGTACAGGGGACTGAAGCTTTCTTT.